Below are 19 T cell receptor beta chains sequenced from a single sample in a study of monozygotic twins with inflammatory bowel disease. Each CDR3 protein gets one entry in TCRdb, which reprocessed the 5' RACE reads and gives no DNA. The clone table shows more than 100,000 distinct CDR3 sequences, with the ten largest holding approximately 1.8%. Sequenced material: blood. The origin of the receptors is a human donor with ulcerative colitis or Crohn's disease, or a healthy co-twin of an affected twin (not recorded which).

The chain couples TRBV7-2 to TRBJ1-2. The CDR3 length is 14 residues. CDR1 SGHTA and CDR2 FQGNSA come from the germline V gene. CDR3 sequence reads: CASSISQANYGYTF.

The V call is TRBV12-3 or TRBV12-4, the J call TRBJ2-3. This CDR3 contains 15 residues. The CDR3: CASSRLEASTDTQYF.

This rearrangement joins TRBV7-8 to TRBJ1-5; TCRdb lists TRBD1, though no DNA is available to test this call. This CDR3 region has 14 residues. The V gene's germline CDR1 is SGHVS and CDR2 FQNEAQ. CDR3 residues: CASSPGRDNQPQHF.

The V call is TRBV7-2, the J call TRBJ1-1; TCRdb's assignment of TRBD1 cannot be checked, as there is no DNA. The CDR3 loop spans 14 amino acids. Germline V gives CDR1 SGHTA, CDR2 FQGNSA. The CDR3 sequence: CASSLEVLDRRRSF.

The CDR3 sequence is CASSLASWGNSPLHF. The chain joins TRBV12-3 or TRBV12-4 to TRBJ1-6; TCRdb's D gene call, TRBD1, goes unchecked for lack of DNA. This CDR3 is built from 15 residues.

The V call is TRBV5-6, the J call TRBJ1-5; TCRdb lists TRBD1, though no DNA is available to test this call. This CDR3 region has 13 residues. Germline V lookup: CDR1 SGHDT, CDR2 YYEEEE. The CDR3 is CASSLNRGQPQHF.

The gene calls are TRBV7-2 and TRBJ1-2; there is no DNA to check the TCRdb D call of TRBD1. The CDR3 covers 12 residues. Germline values: CDR1 SGHTA, CDR2 FQGNSA. This chain's CDR3 is CASRSTGYGYTF.

V and J are TRBV20-1 and TRBJ2-5; TCRdb's D gene call, TRBD1, goes unchecked for lack of DNA. The CDR3 is 13 residues long. The germline gives CDR1 DFQATT, CDR2 SNEGSKA (reference sequence). The CDR3: CSAFGRYQETQYF.

This sequence joins TRBV6-2 or TRBV6-3 and TRBJ2-7; with no DNA, the TCRdb D assignment of TRBD2 cannot be verified. Germline-derived CDR1 and CDR2 are MNHEY and SVGEGT. The CDR3 length is 18 residues. CDR3: CASSYSISGTASSYEQYF.

The V gene is TRBV20-1, the J gene TRBJ2-2; TCRdb indicates TRBD2, and absent DNA this call remains unverified. Germline V gene lookup returns CDR1 DFQATT and CDR2 SNEGSKA (reference sequence). The CDR3 is 15 residues long. CDR3 sequence: CSARDPGESTGELFF.

The chain recombines TRBV10-3 with TRBJ2-3; TCRdb's assignment of TRBD2 cannot be checked, as there is no DNA. The CDR3 spans 15 residues. Looked up from germline, CDR1 is ENHRY and CDR2 is SYGVKD. The CDR3 loop reads CAISYLAGVRDTQYF.

The chain uses TRBV18 and TRBJ2-7; the D call from TCRdb, TRBD2, cannot be confirmed without DNA. The V gene's germline CDR1 is KGHSH and CDR2 LQKENI. CDR3 size: 14 residues. CDR3 residues: CASSPPTSGYEQYF.

The J gene is TRBJ2-7, the V gene TRBV5-1. This CDR3 has 14 residues. The germline CDR1 and CDR2 sequences are SGHRS and YFSETQ. The CDR3 sequence: CASSLEDGAYEQYF.

The V call is TRBV19, the J call TRBJ1-5; TCRdb calls TRBD1, which cannot be checked without DNA. Germline lookup yields CDR1 LNHDA and CDR2 SQIVND (reference sequence). The CDR3 length is 16 residues. This CDR3 reads CASSPTTTGFYQPQHF.

This sequence joins TRBV5-8 and TRBJ2-3; with no DNA, the TCRdb D assignment of TRBD1 cannot be verified. The CDR3 is made up of 15 amino acids. Germline V CDR1 and CDR2: SGHTS, YDEGEE. CDR3 residues: CASSLPGTLTDTQYF.

The gene calls are TRBV11-2 and TRBJ2-2. This CDR3 has 18 amino acids. CDR1 is SGHAT and CDR2 is FQNNGV in the germline V gene. This CDR3 reads CASSPTVLNRAGFGELFF.

This chain connects TRBV7-2 to TRBJ2-7. CDR1 and CDR2 from the germline V gene are SGHTA and FQGNSA. This CDR3 region has 13 residues. CDR3 sequence reads: CASSPFSPYEQYF.

V gene TRBV5-1 combines with J gene TRBJ2-7; no DNA is available, so the TRBD1 call from TCRdb remains unchecked. The CDR3 consists of 12 residues. The germline V gene has CDR1 SGHRS and CDR2 YFSETQ. The CDR3: CASSFEGYEQYF.

The chain carries TRBV7-6 and TRBJ2-3; TCRdb indicates TRBD2, and absent DNA this call remains unverified. This CDR3 comprises 16 residues. In germline, CDR1 is SGHVS, CDR2 FNYEAQ. The CDR3 loop reads CASSQLAGGRTYTQYF.